Listed here are 20 T cell receptor beta chains from one sample, sequenced in a study of blood T cell repertoires in COVID-19 (dated by TCRdb to about 2020). Receptor libraries were prepared by the immunoSEQ multiplex PCR assay. Not all clones reach the TCRdb copy of this immuneACCESS table, which keeps in-frame sequences only. Checked studies attribute under half of the gap to unresolved V genes and leave the rest unexplained. This sample is represented by about 420,000 clones; 80% to 90% of them were singletons. Approximately 0.92% of the sample is in the top ten clones. What was sequenced was peripheral blood. Receptors originate from a man aged 18 to 30 with COVID-19, enrolled during active disease.

The chain carries TRBV1 and TRBJ2-5; the table gives TRBD2 as D, unverified against the DNA. TRBV1 is noted as a pseudogene. The CDR3 totals 19 residues. CDR3 coding DNA: TGCACCAGCAGCCGGATTCTTTATGACTTAACCCTTCTAAAAGAGACCCAGTACTTC. Translating gives CTSSRILYDLTLLKETQYF.

V is TRBV5-1 and J is TRBJ2-7, with TRBD2 matching over 9 bases. From germline, CDR1 is SGHRS and CDR2 YFSETQ. V lost 1 base and J lost 2; bases outside the gene matches: 4. This CDR3 spans 15 amino acids. CDR3 residues: CASSLIGGGAYEQYF. The CDR3 nucleotides are TGCGCCAGCAGCTTGATCGGCGGGGGGGCCTACGAGCAGTACTTC.

The chain couples TRBV6-5 to TRBJ2-5; tentatively, D is TRBD2 (5 bases). There are 14 residues in the CDR3. The germline CDR1 and CDR2 sequences are MNHEY and SVGAGI. Between the trimmed V and J ends, which lost 6 bases and 2 bases, there was a span of 13 bases. The CDR3 DNA reads TGTGCCAGCAGCTATAACGGGGTTCAAGAGACCCAGTACTTC. Protein product: CASSYNGVQETQYF.

In nucleotides, the CDR3 is TGCGCCAGCAGCTTGACTAGCGGGAGCGGGGGTGGGCAGTTCTTC. Amino acid sequence: CASSLTSGSGGGQFF. The gene calls are TRBV5-1 and TRBJ2-1; TRBD2 matches 11 bases. The CDR3 loop spans 15 amino acids. CDR1 SGHRS and CDR2 YFSETQ come from the germline V gene. Losses at the gene ends were 1 base for V and 12 bases for J; bases not matched to a gene: 9.

The chain joins TRBV11-2 to TRBJ1-5; maybe TRBD1 (5 bases). The CDR3 loop spans 12 amino acids. Deletions cut 4 bases from V and 9 bases from J, with 10 bases between. Per the germline V gene, CDR1 is SGHAT and CDR2 is FQNNGV. The CDR3 sequence: CASSSPGLPQHF. In DNA, the CDR3 is TGTGCCAGCAGCTCCCCAGGGTTGCCCCAGCATTTT.

This chain uses TRBV4-1 with TRBJ1-4; 10 bases fit TRBD1. Germline values: CDR1 MGHRA, CDR2 YSYEKL. The CDR3 contains 17 residues. Trimming at V came to 2 bases and at J to 6 bases, leaving 9 bases not matched to a gene. Here the CDR3 reads CASSQISRTGGDEKLFF. The CDR3 DNA sequence: TGCGCCAGCAGCCAAATATCGCGGACAGGGGGGGATGAAAAACTGTTTTTT.

This chain's CDR3 is CASSEEPSSYEQYF. The CDR3, as DNA: TGTGCCAGCAGTGAAGAACCTAGCTCCTACGAGCAGTACTTC. The rearrangement links TRBV6-1 to TRBJ2-7, with D uncertain. The CDR3 runs to 14 residues. Per the germline V gene, CDR1 is MNHNS and CDR2 is SASEGT. Trimming removed 1 base at V and 0 bases at J, with 7 bases between.

A few counts support this clone. This chain connects TRBV19 to TRBJ1-5, with a weak D call TRBD1 (5 bases). The CDR3 runs 15 residues. Trimming shortened V by 7 bases and J by 2 bases, and 15 bases separated the two germline ends. CDR1 is LNHDA and CDR2 is SQIVND in the germline V gene (reference sequence). CDR3 sequence reads: CASIPGGVGNQPQHF. In DNA, the CDR3 is TGTGCCAGTATCCCGGGAGGGGTTGGCAATCAGCCCCAGCATTTT.

The rearrangement links TRBV2 to TRBJ2-1; tentative D call: TRBD2 (5 bases). Deletions cut 3 bases from V and 4 bases from J, with 13 bases between. The CDR3 length is 15 residues. Germline V gene lookup returns CDR1 SNHLY and CDR2 FYNNEI. The CDR3 spells CASSERLLLYNEQFF. CDR3 sequence (DNA): TGTGCCAGCAGTGAGCGACTATTACTATACAATGAGCAGTTCTTC.

In its sample, this clone was seen once. This chain uses TRBV6-5 with TRBJ2-7; 10 nucleotides align to TRBD1. The CDR3 extends over 15 amino acids. Looked up from germline, CDR1 is MNHEY and CDR2 is SVGAGI. The ends lost 6 bases at V and 2 bases at J; junction bases unmatched: 7. The CDR3 loop reads CASSPGQGPPYEQYF. The DNA for the CDR3 is TGTGCCAGCAGCCCGGGACAGGGGCCTCCCTACGAGCAGTACTTC.

This clone has just one count. The J gene is TRBJ1-2, the V gene TRBV25-1; perhaps TRBD1 as D (6 bases). Germline CDR1 reads MGHDK; CDR2 reads SYGVNS. The CDR3 spans 17 residues. With 4 bases removed from V and 4 bases from J, the gap between germline ends came to 22 bases. In DNA, the CDR3 is TGTGCCAGCAGTGGAGGAAGCGTAGGGACAAATAGCTATGGCTACACCTTC. Amino acid sequence: CASSGGSVGTNSYGYTF.

CDR3 in amino acids: CASSPGTGGYGYNSPLHF. DNA for the CDR3: TGTGCCAGCAGCCCAGGAACAGGGGGCTATGGCTATAATTCACCCCTCCACTTT. The V and J genes are TRBV7-9 and TRBJ1-6; 9 nucleotides agree with TRBD1. With 5 bases clipped from V and 3 bases from J, the junction kept 11 bases outside the gene matches. The CDR3 covers 18 residues. Germline V gene data show CDR1 as SEHNR and CDR2 as FQNEAQ (reference sequence).

The chain couples TRBV3-1 (or the pseudogene TRBV3-2) to TRBJ1-5, with D possibly being TRBD1 (5 bases). Trimming removed 0 bases from V and 7 bases from J, with 16 bases in between. CDR3 size: 16 residues. Germline values: CDR1 LGHDT, CDR2 YNNKEL (reference sequence). CDR3 residues: CASSQDRAGAVQPQHF. In DNA, the CDR3 is TGTGCCAGCAGCCAAGATCGGGCTGGGGCGGTGCAGCCCCAGCATTTT.

The chain carries TRBV27 and TRBJ1-1, with D unresolved. The V end lost 4 bases, the J end lost 6 bases, and 9 bases lay between the germline ends. This CDR3 has 12 residues. Germline V gene sequence: CDR1 MNHEY, CDR2 SMNVEV (reference sequence). CDR3 coding DNA: TGTGCCAGCAGTTCGAGGGTGGCTGAAGCTTTCTTT. It translates to CASSSRVAEAFF.

V usage is TRBV5-6 and J usage is TRBJ1-2, with 9 nucleotides matching TRBD1. Germline CDR1 reads SGHDT; CDR2 reads YYEEEE. J gave up 8 bases and V 4 bases, and 6 bases lay outside the gene matches. The CDR3 has 13 amino acids. The CDR3 coding sequence is TGTGCCAGCAGCCCGGGGACAGGGACGGGCTACACCTTC. Its translation is CASSPGTGTGYTF.

The V and J genes are TRBV11-1 and TRBJ2-1; 7 positions match TRBD1. CDR1 is SGHAT, CDR2 FQDESV, per germline (reference sequence). This CDR3 is built from 14 residues. V gave up 1 base and J gave up 6 bases; unmatched junction bases: 3. Here the CDR3 reads CASSLGQGTNEQFF. The CDR3 bases are TGTGCCAGCAGCTTAGGACAGGGTACCAATGAGCAGTTCTTC.

The rearrangement links TRBV12-5 to TRBJ2-2; TRBD1 might be the D (5 bases). The V end was cut by 1 base, the J end by 0 bases, with 9 bases between. In germline, CDR1 is LGHNT, CDR2 FRNRAP. The CDR3 length is 16 residues. The CDR3 sequence is CASGLAGHSNTGELFF. Written as DNA, the CDR3 is TGTGCTAGTGGTTTGGCCGGACATTCGAACACCGGGGAGCTGTTTTTT.

The rearrangement joins TRBV18 to TRBJ2-3, with TRBD1 matching over 7 bases. The J segment lost 1 base and the V segment lost 0 bases, leaving 7 bases of the junction unmatched. The CDR3 is 17 amino acids. CDR1 is KGHSH and CDR2 is LQKENI in the germline V gene. Written as DNA, the CDR3 is TGTGCCAGCTCACCACCAAGGGGGCCCCTGGGCACAGATACGCAGTATTTT. Translated, it gives CASSPPRGPLGTDTQYF.

A note on this clone: Sequence at one end of the junction differs from germline and may be a read error. This chain links TRBV19 with TRBJ1-4; TRBD1 aligns across 9 bases. CDR1 and CDR2 (germline): LNHDA, SQIVND (reference sequence). The CDR3 loop spans 12 amino acids. Here the CDR3 DNA reads TGTGCCAGTAGTTCGTTACAGGGGGCCCTCGTTTTT. This gives the protein CASSSLQGALVF.

V and J are TRBV18 and TRBJ1-2, with D perhaps matching TRBD1 (5 bases). Trimming pared 5 bases from V and 1 base from J, leaving 14 bases between. The germline CDR1 and CDR2 sequences are KGHSH and LQKENI. The CDR3 has 15 amino acids. The CDR3: CASSSDRDHNYGYTF. The CDR3 region has the DNA TGTGCCAGCTCATCAGACAGAGACCATAACTATGGCTACACCTTC. Drawing the rest from reference TRBV18 and TRBJ1-2, the complete variable domain is NAGVMQNPRHLVRRRGQEARLRCSPMKGHSHVYWYRQLPEEGLKFMVYLQKENIIDESGMPKERFSAEFPKEGPSILRIQQVVRGDSAAYFCASSSDRDHNYGYTFGSGTRLTVV.